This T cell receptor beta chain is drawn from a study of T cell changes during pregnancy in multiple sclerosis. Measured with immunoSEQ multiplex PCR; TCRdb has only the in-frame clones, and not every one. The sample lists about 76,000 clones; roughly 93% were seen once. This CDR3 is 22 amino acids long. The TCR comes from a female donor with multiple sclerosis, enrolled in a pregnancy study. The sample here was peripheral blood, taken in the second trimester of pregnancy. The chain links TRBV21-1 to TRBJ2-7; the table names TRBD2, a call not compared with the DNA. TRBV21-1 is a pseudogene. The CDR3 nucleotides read TGTGCCAGCAGCAAAAATTTATGGATCGGGACTAGAAGACTTCTCGCCTCCTACGAGCAGTACTTC. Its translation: CASSKNLWIGTRRLLASYEQYF.